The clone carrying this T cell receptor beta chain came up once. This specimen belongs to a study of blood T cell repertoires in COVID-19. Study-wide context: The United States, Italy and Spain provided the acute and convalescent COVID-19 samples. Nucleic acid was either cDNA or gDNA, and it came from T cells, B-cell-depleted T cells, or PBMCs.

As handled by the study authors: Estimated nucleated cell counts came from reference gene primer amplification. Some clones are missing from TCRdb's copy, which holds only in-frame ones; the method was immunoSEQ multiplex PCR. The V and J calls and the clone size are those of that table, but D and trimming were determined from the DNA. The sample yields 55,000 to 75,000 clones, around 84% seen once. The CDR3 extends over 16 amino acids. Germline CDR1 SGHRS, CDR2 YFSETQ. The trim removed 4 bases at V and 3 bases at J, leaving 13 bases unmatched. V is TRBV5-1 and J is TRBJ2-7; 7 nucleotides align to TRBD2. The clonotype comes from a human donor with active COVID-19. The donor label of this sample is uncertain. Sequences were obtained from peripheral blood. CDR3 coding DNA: TGCGCCAGCAGCCCCTTGGGCGGGAGCCTACTCTACGAGCAGTACTTC. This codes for CASSPLGGSLLYEQYF.